These 3 T cell receptor beta chains came from one sample sequenced in a study of human T cells and chemical hapten exposure. Noted time point: patch test 3, about 24 weeks after DPC sensitization. Treatment described: therapeutic diphenylcyclopropenone sensitization with weekly scalp DPC. MiXCR, applied by TCRdb to the RACE reads, yields one record per CDR3 protein. This sample yields around 200,000 distinct CDR3 sequences, of which under 25% are seen a single time; roughly 2.4% belongs to the top ten. The source was whole blood, collected in connection with sensitization to the hapten diphenylcyclopropenone (DPC). Receptors were obtained from a woman aged 40 to 50 with alopecia areata. Some clones in this sample may be carry-over from other donors' samples.

The CDR3 sequence: CASWHRDTFQPQHF. CDR3 DNA sequence: TGTGCCAGCTGGCACCGGGACACCTTTCAGCCCCAGCATTTT. The gene calls are TRBV18 and TRBJ1-5, with a weak D call TRBD1 (6 bases). Per the germline V gene, CDR1 is KGHSH and CDR2 is LQKENI. This CDR3 spans 14 amino acids. V was trimmed by 7 bases and J by 6 bases, leaving 16 bases between them.

The chain uses TRBV20-1 and TRBJ2-2; 16 bases are a match to TRBD2. Germline-derived CDR1 and CDR2 are DFQATT and SNEGSKA (reference sequence). There are 19 residues in the CDR3. J lost 1 base, V lost 2 bases, and 7 bases had no gene match. The CDR3 sequence is CSARTPGLAGGRNTGELFF. DNA of the CDR3: TGCAGTGCTAGAACCCCGGGACTAGCGGGAGGGCGGAACACCGGGGAGCTGTTTTTT.

The CDR3 here is CSVEAGPPEAFF. The CDR3, as DNA: TGCAGCGTTGAAGCCGGGCCCCCTGAAGCTTTCTTT. This chain connects TRBV29-1 to TRBJ1-1; unclear D gene. Per the germline V gene, CDR1 is SQVTM and CDR2 is ANQGSEA. V was pared by 1 base and J by 6 bases, with 9 bases between. There are 12 residues in the CDR3.